This T cell receptor beta chain was sequenced in a study of vaccination effects on CD4 cells after COVID-19. In its sample, this clone was seen a few times. Its antigen is unknown. Within the sample, other DNA sequences also encode this same CDR3. Sequencing used immunoSEQ multiplex PCR; TCRdb keeps in-frame clones, though not all of them. There are more than 30,000 clones in the sample; approximately 68% occur only once, and 15% lies in the top ten. Study-level findings and limits: Marked clonal contraction of infection- and vaccine-induced clones was seen late after vaccination. In healthy vaccinees, only 1 of 255 vaccine-induced clones cross-reacted with common cold coronaviruses. The study, lacking early post-infection timepoints, had few convalescent patients.

Antigen-specific CD4+ T cells expanded by the ViraFEST assay with viral peptide pools were then sequenced. Scientists isolated CD4+ T cells after a roughly 9-day culture period ended. People in the vaccine group had not been infected with SARS-CoV-2 before, and their nucleocapsid antibodies were negative. A half-medium replacement with IL-2 medium was carried out on days 3 and 7. The CDR3 length is 15 residues. V lost 3 bases and J lost 3; bases outside the gene matches: 3. The germline V gene has CDR1 KGHSH and CDR2 LQKENI. This sequence joins TRBV18 and TRBJ2-5; TRBD2 matches at 11 bases. The receptor's source is a human donor who received a COVID-19 vaccine. The sample in question was CD4+ T cells from PBMCs cultured with HCoV-OC43 spike peptides, obtained before COVID-19 vaccination. Sample subset: HCoV-OC43 spike overlapping peptide pool stimulation. In DNA, the CDR3 is TGTGCCAGCTCACCGCCGGGACTAGCGGAAGAGACCCAGTACTTC. It specifies CASSPPGLAEETQYF.